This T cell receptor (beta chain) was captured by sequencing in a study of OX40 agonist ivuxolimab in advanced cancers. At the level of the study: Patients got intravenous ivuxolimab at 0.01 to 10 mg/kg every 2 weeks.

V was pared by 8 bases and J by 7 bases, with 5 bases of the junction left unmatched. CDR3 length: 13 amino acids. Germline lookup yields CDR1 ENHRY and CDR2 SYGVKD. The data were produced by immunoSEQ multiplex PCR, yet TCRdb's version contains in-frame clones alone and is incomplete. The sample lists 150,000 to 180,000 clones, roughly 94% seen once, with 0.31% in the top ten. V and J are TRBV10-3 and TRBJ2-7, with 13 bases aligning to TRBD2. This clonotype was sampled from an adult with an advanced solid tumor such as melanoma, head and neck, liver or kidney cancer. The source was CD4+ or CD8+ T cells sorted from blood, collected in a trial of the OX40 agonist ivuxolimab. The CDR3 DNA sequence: TGTGCCATCGGGACTAGCGGGACCTTAGAGCAGTACTTC. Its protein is CAIGTSGTLEQYF.